This T cell receptor (beta chain) comes out of a study of identifying expanded T cells in peripheral blood (dated by TCRdb to 2018 to 2020). With regard to the full study: Technical replicates were generated by sequencing separate aliquots of the same genomic DNA pool, with four replicates compared pairwise. Findings and caveats that apply to the study as a whole: Between technical replicates the binomial model flagged approximately 1.1 differentially abundant clones, whereas over roughly 2 weeks the binomial model flagged about 15 and over about four weeks approximately 18. In all healthy donors, the variance in clone template counts between samples taken roughly 14 days apart rose significantly as total template count increased. The authors expected that biological variance in healthy repertoires might rise further over much longer intervals, such as months to years. Both the number of clones called differentially abundant and the false-positive rate were significantly reduced by the beta-binomial model across all healthy-donor time intervals.

The immunoSEQ Assay, which uses bias-controlled multiplex PCR amplification of genomic DNA, was used to profile TCRbeta CDR3 regions. As for the authors' bioinformatics: To quantify the absolute abundance of each unique TCRbeta CDR3 region, the sequences were collapsed and filtered. Differential abundance was tested with a binomial (Fisher-equivalent) model and with a beta-binomial model adding time-dependent variance fitted from healthy donors. Clones with fewer than 5 combined templates were removed, and a clone was called differentially abundant if the clone's Benjamini-Hochberg FDR was below 0.01. Using the form v = (b*log(k)+a)^2, the beta-binomial variance was modeled as a function of the total template count across the two samples. As stored in TCRdb, this immuneACCESS dataset retains in-frame rearrangements with V and J assigned. A fraction of the clones does not appear; measured against another copy, unresolved V genes explain less than half of the discrepancy, and the remainder lacks a known reason. The V and J calls and clone size come from that table; D and trimming were worked out from the DNA. This sample is represented by roughly 100,000 clones; roughly 88% of them were singletons. The leading ten clones occupy 14% of the sample.

CDR1 and CDR2 are read off the germline V gene as SGHDT and YYEEEE. From cysteine to phenylalanine, the CDR3 is 15 amino acids long. Left in the record is the CDR3 DNA by itself, 45 bases read in frame from the first base. V is shortened by 2 bases, J by 3 bases, and the region joining them spans 11 bases. No immune events such as infections were documented for the healthy donors during the collection period. Time-dependent variance in a beta-binomial model of T-cell clone differential abundance was calibrated using healthy-donor blood repertoires as a training cohort. There were roughly 10 healthy donors in the training cohort, of whom 3 were female and 7 were male. The donors were between roughly 25 and 70 years old, with an average age of roughly 40 years. Whole blood, obtained from a commercial supplier, was collected from each healthy donor at three time points spaced roughly 14 days apart. Genomic DNA was extracted from unsorted whole blood for immunosequencing.

For this clone: No antigen is known for it. The record has no base qualities; no much larger clone is one base away.

Sequencing was carried out using blood. The rearrangement combines TRBV5-6 with TRBJ2-2; possibly the D gene is TRBD2, per 5 matching bases. The receptor was derived from a person between 18 and 75 years old in good health. The CDR3 in this case is CASSLNSGDTGELFF. The DNA is TGTGCCAGCAGCTTAAATTCCGGGGACACCGGGGAGCTGTTTTTT. The full variable domain, completed from the reference TRBV5-6 and TRBJ2-2 proteins outside the CDR3, reads DAGVTQSPTHLIKTRGQQVTLRCSPKSGHDTVSWYQQALGQGPQFIFQYYEEEERQRGNFPDRFSGHQFPNYSSELNVNALLLGDSALYLCASSLNSGDTGELFFGEGSRLTVL.